The text below deals with one TCR beta chain. The assay was immunoSEQ multiplex PCR, and TCRdb's table has in-frame clones only and misses some. The sample yields about 120,000 clones, roughly 90% seen once. Trimming stripped 1 base from V and 0 bases from J, with 13 bases between. Germline V CDR1 and CDR2: LNHDA, SQIVND (reference sequence). The CDR3 extends over 17 amino acids. The source of the sample is a study of blood T cell repertoires in COVID-19. Looking at the study overall: In each case, the material was cDNA or gDNA derived from T cells, B-cell-depleted T cells, or PBMCs.

V is TRBV19 and J is TRBJ2-1, with D tentatively TRBD1 (6 bases). The TCR was taken from a human donor with acute or convalescent COVID-19. The donor label of this sample is uncertain. Sample: peripheral blood. In DNA form, the CDR3 reads TGTGCCAGTAGTATAGTGGGACACTCCAGCTCCTACAATGAGCAGTTCTTC. It codes for CASSIVGHSSSYNEQFF.